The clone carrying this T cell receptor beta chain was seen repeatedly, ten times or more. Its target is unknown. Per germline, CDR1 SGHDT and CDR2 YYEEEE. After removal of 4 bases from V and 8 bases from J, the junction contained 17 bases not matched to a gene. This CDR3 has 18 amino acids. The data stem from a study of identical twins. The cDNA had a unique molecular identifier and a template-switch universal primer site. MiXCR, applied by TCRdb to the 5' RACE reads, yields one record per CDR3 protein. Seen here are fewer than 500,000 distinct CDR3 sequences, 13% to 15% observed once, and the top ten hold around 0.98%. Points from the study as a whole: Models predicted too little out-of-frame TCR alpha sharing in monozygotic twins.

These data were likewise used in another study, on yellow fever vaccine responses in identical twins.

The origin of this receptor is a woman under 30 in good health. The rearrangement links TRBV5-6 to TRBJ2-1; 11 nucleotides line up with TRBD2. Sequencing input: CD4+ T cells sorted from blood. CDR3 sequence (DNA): TGTGCCAGCAGCATACTGACTAGCGGGATAATAAGAGGCCATGAGCAGTTCTTC. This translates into CASSILTSGIIRGHEQFF.